This TCR beta chain is from a study of neurological immune-mediated disorders (dated by TCRdb to about 2019). Context from the whole study: Peripheral blood TCR-beta repertoires from patients with HTLV-I-associated myelopathy (HAM/TSP), patients with multiple sclerosis, and healthy controls were compared in the study using UMI-based sequencing. Alongside PBMC samples, the set of more than 80 TCR-beta libraries contained longitudinal samples, technical triplicates, and paired CD4+ and CD8+ T-cell subsets that had been sorted. The cohort comprised about 68 subjects: approximately 15 HAM/TSP patients, approximately 34 multiple sclerosis patients and 20 healthy controls. The study at large found these results: The highest TCR clonal expansion was observed in HAM/TSP patients, whereas the lowest was observed in MS patients, even when compared with healthy controls. No identical CDR3 amino acid sequences were found to be shared among expanded clones across subjects, suggesting that TCR-beta repertoires were private in all groups.

cDNA was synthesized by template-switch 5'RACE using a primer with a 10-nucleotide random unique molecular identifier that tagged each TCR transcript. Over 190 million TCR-beta sequences, covering 15-18 subjects, were produced in each sequencing run. The RNeasy kit was used for extraction of total RNA. The KAPA Real-time Library Amplification kit was used to amplify TCR-beta VDJ regions with primers for the TCR constant region and the 5'RACE anchor. Sample indexes and Illumina adaptors were added in a first PCR, and a second PCR then increased library yield. After purification with Ampure beads, the TCR product of roughly 650 bp was size-selected on a 2% E-gel SizeSelection system. Before pooling, library quality was checked on a Bioanalyzer, concentration was measured with Qubit, and libraries were quantified with the Kapa Library Quantification kit. An Illumina HiSeq 2500 sequenced the libraries paired-end 2 x 150 bp. To increase sequence diversity, roughly 24-31% phiX was spiked into each library pool. The original methods were these. Quality-filtered reads were processed with the UMI-based MiGEC pipeline, which removed over 80% of raw TCR sequences during error correction. IMGT germline references were used for aligning VDJ genes, and each clonotype was defined as a unique CDR3 amino acid sequence together with its V-J genes. Clonal expansion, Shannon diversity, and CDR3 relatedness (CalcPairwiseDistances, ClusterSamples) were evaluated with VDJtools, and phylogenetic trees were built with CLCbio workbench. Using coefficient-of-variation modelling across technical triplicates, the study counted a clone as expanded if it had at least 8 unique UMIs. TCRdb handled the public reads itself, with Q25 trimming in fastp and clone calling in MiXCR, and kept productive beta chains. Identical CDR3 protein sequences are pooled into one entry, listed with their most common genes and DNA. None of the V and J calls come from the authors' own analysis; TCRdb made them. The sample yields approximately 50,000 distinct CDR3 sequences; around a tenth were counted once. Jointly, the top ten make up under 5.5% of the sample.

Unsorted PBMC libraries were generated from 2 million PBMCs stored in RNAlater at -80 °C until RNA extraction. Peripheral blood underwent Ficoll-Hypaque density gradient centrifugation to isolate PBMCs, which were then cryopreserved in liquid nitrogen. In its sample, this clonotype was seen many times. The antigen it binds to is not known. No much larger clone exists at a distance of one base, and base qualities are not known. V lost 5 bases and J lost 6 bases, and the count of bases not matched to a germline gene is 5. The germline V gene yields SQVTM for CDR1 and ANQGSEA for CDR2. The CDR3 runs 14 amino acids, cysteine and phenylalanine included. Solely the CDR3 DNA is kept, with 42 bases framed from the first base.

The receptor was derived from a man in his sixties or seventies with HTLV-1-associated myelopathy (HAM/TSP). This chain joins TRBV29-1 to TRBJ2-2; TRBD2 fits 11 bases in the junction. The material sequenced was PBMCs. The nucleotide sequence reads as follows: TGCAGCGTTCACGTAGCGGGAGGGGCCGGGGAGCTGTTTTTT. Its protein is CSVHVAGGAGELFF.